This entry lists 28 T cell receptor beta chains sequenced from one sample in a study of blood T cell repertoires in COVID-19. Sequencing was performed with immunoSEQ multiplex PCR; in TCRdb, only in-frame clones are kept and a portion is missing. The sample includes tens of thousands of clones, 80% to 90% of them seen just once. Material for sequencing was peripheral blood. Receptor source: a woman in her sixties with COVID-19, enrolled during active disease.

V gene TRBV9 combines with J gene TRBJ1-1; 7 bases are shared with TRBD1. Trimming removed 2 bases from V and 1 base from J; junction bases left unmatched: 5. CDR1 is SGDLS and CDR2 is YYNGEE in the germline V gene. This CDR3 comprises 15 residues. CDR3 DNA: TGTGCCAGCAGCGTCCAGACAGGGCCGAACACTGAAGCTTTCTTT. Residues: CASSVQTGPNTEAFF.

The V call is TRBV12-3 or TRBV12-4, the J call TRBJ1-6; D gene ambiguous. The CDR3 runs to 11 residues. The V gene lost 3 bases and the J gene lost 11 bases, with 5 bases spanning the gap. The CDR3 DNA sequence: TGTGCCAGCAGTTTCGGGACACCCCTCCACTTT. It specifies CASSFGTPLHF.

The chain employs TRBV24-1 and TRBJ2-1; 8 bases line up with TRBD2. The trim removed 9 bases at V and 1 base at J, leaving 7 bases unmatched. Germline V gives CDR1 KGHDR, CDR2 SFDVKD. The CDR3 is made up of 15 amino acids. The CDR3 region is CATGASGRSYNEQFF. The CDR3 DNA sequence: TGTGCCACCGGGGCAAGCGGGAGATCCTACAATGAGCAGTTCTTC.

This chain links TRBV28 with TRBJ2-7, with TRBD2 identical over 10 bases. The CDR3 runs 15 residues. The V gene's germline CDR1 is MDHEN and CDR2 SYDVKM. J was trimmed by 4 bases and V by 3 bases; bases with no gene match: 6. CDR3 nucleotides: TGTGCCAGCAGTTTCCCTAGCGGGAGCCTATACGAGCAGTACTTC. This encodes CASSFPSGSLYEQYF.

The chain has TRBV5-5 and TRBJ2-7; tentatively, D is TRBD2 (5 bases). The CDR3 covers 15 residues. CDR1 SGHKS and CDR2 YYEKEE come from the germline V gene (reference sequence). Trimming removed 3 bases at V and 2 bases at J, with 15 bases between. As DNA, the CDR3 is TGTGCCAGCAGCTCCAAGAGAGAGGGTACCTACGAGCAGTACTTC. Protein sequence: CASSSKREGTYEQYF.

The rearrangement links TRBV2 to TRBJ2-5; possible D gene TRBD2, 6 bases. V lost 7 bases, J lost 7 bases, and 25 bases lay in between. Germline CDR1 is SNHLY and CDR2 is FYNNEI. The CDR3 extends over 16 amino acids. The CDR3 nucleotides read TGTGCCAGCATACTCCACCCCTCCGGGAGCAAGGGGACCCAGTACTTC. Its protein product is CASILHPSGSKGTQYF.

J is TRBJ2-2 and V is TRBV27, with 11 bases aligning to TRBD1. J gave up 7 bases and V 5 bases, and 6 bases lay outside the gene matches. The V gene's germline CDR1 is MNHEY and CDR2 SMNVEV (reference sequence). The CDR3 totals 15 residues. The CDR3 loop is CASSIRDRGFGELFF. The DNA for the CDR3 is TGTGCCAGCAGTATTCGGGACAGGGGGTTCGGGGAGCTGTTTTTT.

The chain uses TRBV19 and TRBJ1-3, with D possibly matching TRBD1 (6 bases). CDR3 length equals 16 residues. Trimming left V 3 bases short and J 0 bases short, with 12 bases between. In germline, CDR1 is LNHDA, CDR2 SQIVND (reference sequence). CDR3 bases: TGTGCCAGTAGTATGGGACACGCAAACTCTGGAAACACCATATATTTT. This translates into CASSMGHANSGNTIYF. The variable domain in full, with the rest retrieved from reference TRBV19 and TRBJ1-3, is DGGITQSPKYLFRKEGQNVTLSCEQNLNHDAMYWYRQDPGQGLRLIYYSQIVNDFQKGDIAEGYSVSREKKESFPLTVTSAQKNPTAFYLCASSMGHANSGNTIYFGEGSWLTVV.

The rearrangement links TRBV4-1 to TRBJ2-2, with 8 bases fitting TRBD2. V was pared by 0 bases and J by 1 base, with 7 bases of the junction left unmatched. Germline V lookup: CDR1 MGHRA, CDR2 YSYEKL. This CDR3 has 18 amino acids. Here the CDR3 DNA reads TGCGCCAGCAGCCAAGATCCGTCCGGGAGGGTGAACACCGGGGAGCTGTTTTTT. This gives the protein CASSQDPSGRVNTGELFF.

The chain recombines TRBV7-9 with TRBJ1-1, with TRBD1 matching over 7 bases. After removal of 6 bases from V and 2 bases from J, the junction contained 3 bases not matched to a gene. Looked up from germline, CDR1 is SEHNR and CDR2 is FQNEAQ (reference sequence). The CDR3 runs to 13 residues. The CDR3 region is CASSWDSNTEAFF. Written as DNA, the CDR3 is TGTGCCAGCAGTTGGGACAGTAACACTGAAGCTTTCTTT. Complete variable domain (other parts from reference TRBV7-9 and TRBJ1-1): DTGVSQNPRHKITKRGQNVTFRCDPISEHNRLYWYRQTLGQGPEFLTYFQNEAQLEKSRLLSDRFSAERPKGSFSTLEIQRTEQGDSAMYLCASSWDSNTEAFFGQGTRLTVV.

V and J are TRBV7-9 and TRBJ1-2; 9 nucleotides align to TRBD1. The CDR3 contains 14 residues. CDR1 is SEHNR and CDR2 is FQNEAQ in the germline V gene (reference sequence). The ends lost 4 bases at V and 7 bases at J; junction bases unmatched: 7. The CDR3: CASSSGQGVRGYTF. The CDR3 DNA is TGTGCCAGCAGCTCGGGACAGGGTGTTCGTGGCTACACCTTC.

A single count supports this clone. The V and J genes are TRBV12-5 and TRBJ2-3; D remains ambiguous. Trimming shortened V by 3 bases and J by 2 bases, and 9 bases separated the two germline ends. The germline CDR1 and CDR2 sequences are LGHNT and FRNRAP. This CDR3 has 14 residues. CDR3 nucleotides: TGTGCTAGTGGTTTCGGTACTCTCACAGATACGCAGTATTTT. Translating gives CASGFGTLTDTQYF.

The chain is built from TRBV30 and TRBJ2-3, with unresolved D. V lost 3 bases and J lost 9, with 13 bases in between. CDR1 and CDR2 (germline): GTSNPN, SVGIG (reference sequence). The CDR3 extends over 12 amino acids. The CDR3 loop reads CAWSSTGDTQYF. In nucleotides, the CDR3 is TGTGCCTGGAGCTCGACGGGTGACACGCAGTATTTT.

The V gene is TRBV28, the J gene TRBJ1-2, with 8 bases identical to TRBD1. Germline values: CDR1 MDHEN, CDR2 SYDVKM. With 3 bases clipped from V and 6 bases from J, the junction kept 6 bases outside the gene matches. The CDR3 length is 14 residues. In DNA form, the CDR3 reads TGTGCCAGCAGTTTGGCAGGGGGCGCGAATGGCTACACCTTC. Amino acid sequence: CASSLAGGANGYTF.

The chain couples TRBV2 to TRBJ2-1; the match to TRBD2 covers 8 bases. With V trimmed by 5 bases and J by 7 bases, 4 bases remained unmatched. Germline lookup yields CDR1 SNHLY and CDR2 FYNNEI. CDR3 length equals 13 residues. The CDR3 DNA is TGTGCCAGCAGTAATGGACTAGCTAATGAGCAGTTCTTC. Translating it yields CASSNGLANEQFF. The entire variable domain, with the rest obtained from reference TRBV2 and TRBJ2-1, is as follows: EPEVTQTPSHQVTQMGQEVILRCVPISNHLYFYWYRQILGQKVEFLVSFYNNEISEKSEIFDDQFSVERPDGSNFTLKIRSTKLEDSAMYFCASSNGLANEQFFGPGTRLTVL.

This clone was observed once. The rearrangement links TRBV9 to TRBJ2-3, with a weak D call TRBD2 (6 bases). CDR1 SGDLS and CDR2 YYNGEE come from the germline V gene. Trimming took off 5 bases at V and 5 bases at J, with 12 bases between the two ends. The CDR3 has 13 amino acids. The CDR3 spells CASRAGRGDTQYF. In nucleotides, the CDR3 is TGTGCCAGCAGGGCAGGGCGGGGAGATACGCAGTATTTT.

This chain links TRBV12-3 or TRBV12-4 with TRBJ2-7; D gene uncertain. This CDR3 comprises 11 residues. The germline V and J ends were trimmed by 6 bases and 3 bases, with 6 bases remaining between them. The DNA of the CDR3 is TGTGCCAGCAGCTTTCGCTACGAGCAGTACTTC. It is translated as CASSFRYEQYF.

This clone was seen once. The CDR3 here is CASSLAGRDTSTDTQYF. The CDR3 DNA reads TGTGCCAGCAGCTTGGCCGGCAGGGATACTAGCACAGATACGCAGTATTTT. The rearrangement links TRBV5-4 to TRBJ2-3; maybe TRBD1 (5 bases). Germline lookup yields CDR1 SGHNT and CDR2 YYREEE (reference sequence). The CDR3 spans 17 residues. V was shortened by 0 bases and J by 0 bases, with 14 bases between the two germline ends.

The genes are TRBV13 and TRBJ2-1; 8 bases line up with TRBD1. CDR3 length: 13 residues. V dropped 5 bases and J dropped 7; count of bases not matched to a gene: 4. Germline V gives CDR1 PRHDT, CDR2 FYEKMQ (reference sequence). The CDR3 bases are TGTGCCAGCAGCCCGGACAGGGATAATGAGCAGTTCTTC. Translating gives CASSPDRDNEQFF.

This clone was seen once. J is TRBJ2-7 and V is TRBV13, with D perhaps matching TRBD1 (5 bases). The germline CDR1 and CDR2 sequences are PRHDT and FYEKMQ (reference sequence). The CDR3 loop spans 14 amino acids. Trimming took off 5 bases at V and 4 bases at J, with 15 bases between the two ends. CDR3 sequence: CASSLRVGEYEQYF. The CDR3, as DNA: TGTGCCAGCAGCCTCCGTGTAGGGGAATACGAGCAGTACTTC.

The chain has TRBV5-6 and TRBJ2-1; 7 nucleotides match TRBD2. This CDR3 has 16 residues. Per germline, CDR1 SGHDT and CDR2 YYEEEE. The junction had 8 bases not matched to a gene; V was cut back by 5 bases and J by 0 bases. CDR3 region: CASSLQAGRSYNEQFF. Here the CDR3 DNA reads TGTGCCAGCAGTTTGCAAGCGGGGCGCTCCTACAATGAGCAGTTCTTC.

In this sample, this clone turned up once. The rearrangement links TRBV30 to TRBJ1-1, with D possibly matching TRBD1 (5 bases). The CDR3 is 15 amino acids. Germline V lookup: CDR1 GTSNPN, CDR2 SVGIG (reference sequence). The V end was cut by 2 bases, the J end by 3 bases, with 16 bases between. CDR3 DNA: TGTGCCTGGAGTATACTTGGGGGGACGGACACTGAAGCTTTCTTT. Protein product: CAWSILGGTDTEAFF. Using reference TRBV30 and TRBJ1-1 for the parts outside the CDR3, the full variable domain is SQTIHQWPATLVQPVGSPLSLECTVEGTSNPNLYWYRQAAGRGLQLLFYSVGIGQISSEVPQNLSASRPQDRQFILSSKKLLLSDSGFYLCAWSILGGTDTEAFFGQGTRLTVV.

The V gene is TRBV19, the J gene TRBJ2-2; 9 nucleotides line up with TRBD1. In germline, CDR1 is LNHDA, CDR2 SQIVND (reference sequence). The CDR3 sequence is 16 residues long. V was clipped by 6 bases and J by 4 bases; unmatched bases: 9. The CDR3 protein is CASSRQGVVSTGELFF. The CDR3 bases are TGTGCCAGTAGCAGACAGGGGGTGGTAAGCACCGGGGAGCTGTTTTTT.

A single count supports this clone. V is TRBV27 and J is TRBJ1-2, with TRBD1 matching 11 bases. This CDR3 is built from 15 residues. The ends lost 6 bases at V and 5 bases at J; junction bases unmatched: 8. Germline-derived CDR1 and CDR2 are MNHEY and SMNVEV (reference sequence). CDR3 residues: CASSPTDRGLYGYTF. Here the CDR3 DNA reads TGTGCCAGCAGCCCTACGGACAGGGGGCTTTATGGCTACACCTTC.

The V and J genes are TRBV28 and TRBJ1-6, with D perhaps matching TRBD1 (5 bases). Trimming cost V 9 bases and J 4 bases, with 25 bases left between them. Germline loops: CDR1 MDHEN, CDR2 SYDVKM. This CDR3 is 18 amino acids long. CDR3 DNA: TGTGCCAGTCGCGGGATTTCCAGAGCCAGGGTATATAATTCACCCCTCCACTTT. As protein: CASRGISRARVYNSPLHF.

V and J are TRBV2 and TRBJ1-3, with D unclear. The CDR3 has 16 residues. V gave up 3 bases and J gave up 0 bases, with 12 bases separating them. Germline lookup yields CDR1 SNHLY and CDR2 FYNNEI. DNA for the CDR3: TGTGCCAGCAGTGAGGTCCAGGAACGCTCTGGAAACACCATATATTTT. This codes for CASSEVQERSGNTIYF.

The chain carries TRBV28 and TRBJ1-6, with D uncertain. From germline, CDR1 is MDHEN and CDR2 SYDVKM. The CDR3 spans 14 residues. V was shortened by 5 bases and J by 7 bases, with 12 bases between the two germline ends. CDR3 sequence (DNA): TGTGCCAGCAGTCCCGGGGTGGGGAATTCACCCCTCCACTTT. Protein sequence: CASSPGVGNSPLHF.

The V gene is TRBV30, the J gene TRBJ2-5; D might be TRBD1 (6 bases). CDR3 length: 16 residues. CDR1 is GTSNPN, CDR2 SVGIG, per germline (reference sequence). Trimming took 0 bases from V and 2 from J, leaving 16 bases between them. The CDR3 loop reads CAWSVGRDIIQETQYF. The CDR3 nucleotides read TGTGCCTGGAGTGTAGGCAGGGACATTATACAAGAGACCCAGTACTTC. Drawing the rest from reference TRBV30 and TRBJ2-5, the complete variable domain is SQTIHQWPATLVQPVGSPLSLECTVEGTSNPNLYWYRQAAGRGLQLLFYSVGIGQISSEVPQNLSASRPQDRQFILSSKKLLLSDSGFYLCAWSVGRDIIQETQYFGPGTRLLVL.